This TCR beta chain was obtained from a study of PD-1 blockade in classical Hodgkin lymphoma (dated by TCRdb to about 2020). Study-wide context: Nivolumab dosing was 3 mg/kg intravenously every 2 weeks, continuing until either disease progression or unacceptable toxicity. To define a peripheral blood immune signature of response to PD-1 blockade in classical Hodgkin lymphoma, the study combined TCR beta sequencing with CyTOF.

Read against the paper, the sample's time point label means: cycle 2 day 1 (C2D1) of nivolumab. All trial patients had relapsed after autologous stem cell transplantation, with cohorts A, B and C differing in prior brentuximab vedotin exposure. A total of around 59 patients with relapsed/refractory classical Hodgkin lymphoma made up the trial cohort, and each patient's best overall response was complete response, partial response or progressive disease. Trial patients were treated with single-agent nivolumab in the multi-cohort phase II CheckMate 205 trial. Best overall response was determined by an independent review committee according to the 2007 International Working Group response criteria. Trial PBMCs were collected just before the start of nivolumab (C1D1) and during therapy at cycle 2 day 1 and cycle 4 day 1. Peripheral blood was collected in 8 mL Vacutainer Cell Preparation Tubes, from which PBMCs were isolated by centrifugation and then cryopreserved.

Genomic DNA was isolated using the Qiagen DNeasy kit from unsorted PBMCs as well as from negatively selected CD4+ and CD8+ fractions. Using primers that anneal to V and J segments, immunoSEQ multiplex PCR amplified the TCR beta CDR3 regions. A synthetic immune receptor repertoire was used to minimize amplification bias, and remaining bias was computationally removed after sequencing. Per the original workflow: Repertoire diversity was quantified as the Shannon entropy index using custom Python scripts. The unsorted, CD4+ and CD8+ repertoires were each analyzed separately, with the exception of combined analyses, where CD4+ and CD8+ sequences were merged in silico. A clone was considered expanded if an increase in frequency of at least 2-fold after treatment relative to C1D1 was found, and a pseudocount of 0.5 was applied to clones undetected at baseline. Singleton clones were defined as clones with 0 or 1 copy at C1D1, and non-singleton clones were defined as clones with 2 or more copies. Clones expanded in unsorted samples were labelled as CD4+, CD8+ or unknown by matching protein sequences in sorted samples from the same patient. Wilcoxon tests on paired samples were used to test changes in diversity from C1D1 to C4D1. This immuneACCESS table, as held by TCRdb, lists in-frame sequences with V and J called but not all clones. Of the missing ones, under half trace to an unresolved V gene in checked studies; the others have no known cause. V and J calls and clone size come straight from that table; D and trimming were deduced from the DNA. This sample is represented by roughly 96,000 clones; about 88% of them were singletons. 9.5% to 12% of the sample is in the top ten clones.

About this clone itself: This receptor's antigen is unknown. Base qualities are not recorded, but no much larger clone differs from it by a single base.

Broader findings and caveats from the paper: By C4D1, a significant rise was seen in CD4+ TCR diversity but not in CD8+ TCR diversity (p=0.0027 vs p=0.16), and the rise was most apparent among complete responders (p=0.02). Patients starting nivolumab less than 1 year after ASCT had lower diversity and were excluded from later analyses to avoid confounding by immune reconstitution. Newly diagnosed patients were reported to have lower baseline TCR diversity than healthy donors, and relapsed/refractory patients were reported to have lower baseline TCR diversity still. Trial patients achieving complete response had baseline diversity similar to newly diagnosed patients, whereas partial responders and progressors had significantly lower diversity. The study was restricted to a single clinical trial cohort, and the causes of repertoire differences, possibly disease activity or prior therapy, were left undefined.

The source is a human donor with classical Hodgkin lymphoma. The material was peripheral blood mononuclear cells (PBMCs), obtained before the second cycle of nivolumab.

The CDR3 region reads CASSPRGVGSPLHF. The nucleotide sequence reads as follows: TGTGCCAGCAGCCCCCGGGGGGTCGGGTCACCCCTCCACTTT. The V and J segments used are TRBV7-2 and TRBJ1-6, and perhaps TRBD1 as D gene, on 5 matching bases. Counted from cysteine to phenylalanine, this CDR3 has 14 amino acids. CDR3 DNA is the only sequence kept; it has 42 bases, read in frame from the first base. CDR1 and CDR2 are read off the germline V gene as SGHTA and FQGNSA. Relative to germline, V is 5 bases shorter and J is 10 bases shorter, with 15 bases between their ends.